This T cell receptor beta chain is drawn from a study of lymphopenia after photon versus proton radiotherapy. The germline gives CDR1 SQVTM, CDR2 ANQGSEA. V lost 0 bases to trimming and J lost 1 base; unmatched junction nucleotides: 0. The CDR3 is made up of 14 amino acids. This clone was recorded once. The antigen remains unidentified. Profiled with immunoSEQ multiplex PCR; TCRdb holds only in-frame clones, not every one. The table includes approximately 160,000 clones, more than 85% detected once. General study results and limits: Proton therapy kept repertoires fairly stable, unlike photons, which gained effector/memory cells. Authors raise, but do not show, better survival with proton therapy. Post-nadir diversity loss with photons came from oligoclonal expansion, particularly CD8+ Temra cells.

The TCR sequence derives from a man aged 50-60 years with gastric cancer. The V gene is TRBV29-1, the J gene TRBJ2-1; 7 nucleotides agree with TRBD1. This material consisted of peripheral blood, taken from a patient treated with photon-based radiotherapy. The CDR3 DNA sequence: TGCAGCGTTGAAGACAGGGGGTCCTACAATGAGCAGTTCTTC. Its protein is CSVEDRGSYNEQFF.